What follows is one TCR beta chain and its context. Its target is unknown. This CDR3 has 16 residues. CDR1 is SGHAT and CDR2 is FQNNGV in the germline V gene. V was clipped by 4 bases and J by 3 bases, with 19 bases between them. The sample comes from a study of T-cell reconstitution after alpha-beta-depleted transplantation in children. Study results and caveats: The high TCRbeta diversity at day 60 in some patients came from surviving recipient T cells and thymic progenitors. One year after transplant, T-cell counts and diversity came mostly from newly produced T cells.

A TCRbeta library incorporating unique molecular identifiers was prepared. TCRdb re-analysed the PCR reads in MiXCR, keeping a single row per CDR3 protein. The profile covers about 300,000 distinct CDR3 sequences, with nearly 8% appearing a single time and approximately 8.6% taken by the ten largest. Sample: peripheral blood, taken 360 days after TCRalphabeta/CD19-depleted stem cell transplant. The V gene is TRBV11-2, the J gene TRBJ2-7, with D hard to call. The TCR originated in a female patient aged 2-10 years who had a stem cell transplant for Fanconi anemia, so the T cells may come from the graft donor. This chain's CDR3 is CASSSPDLGPHYEQYF. CDR3 nucleotides: TGTGCCAGCAGCTCACCAGACCTGGGCCCCCACTACGAGCAGTACTTC.